Listed here are 12 T cell receptor beta chains from one sample, sequenced in a study of OX40 agonist ivuxolimab in advanced cancers. Sequencing used immunoSEQ multiplex PCR; TCRdb keeps in-frame clones, though not all of them. Of 8,000 to 11,000 clones listed, over 70% are singletons. The input for sequencing was CD4+ or CD8+ T cells sorted from blood, taken in a trial of the OX40 agonist ivuxolimab. These receptors all come from an adult with an advanced solid tumor such as melanoma, head and neck, liver or kidney cancer.

The rearrangement uses TRBV2 and TRBJ1-1; 7 bases match TRBD1. This CDR3 region has 14 residues. The V and J ends lost 7 bases and 6 bases, in that order; junction bases with no gene match: 11. Germline V gene lookup returns CDR1 SNHLY and CDR2 FYNNEI. CDR3 sequence: CASTDRERLPEAFF. The DNA for the CDR3 is TGTGCCAGCACTGACAGGGAAAGGCTTCCTGAAGCTTTCTTT.

This clone appeared a few times. The V call is TRBV28, the J call TRBJ2-2; no clear D. CDR1 MDHEN and CDR2 SYDVKM come from the germline V gene. This CDR3 is 14 amino acids long. Trimming left V 4 bases short and J 0 bases short, with 6 bases between. The chain's CDR3 is CASSSSSNTGELFF. The CDR3 region has the DNA TGTGCCAGCAGTTCCTCCTCGAACACCGGGGAGCTGTTTTTT.

The rearrangement links TRBV6-5 to TRBJ2-7, with 11 positions matching TRBD2. V shed 5 bases, J shed 2 bases, and the junction held 5 bases outside the gene matches. Germline V gene lookup returns CDR1 MNHEY and CDR2 SVGAGI. This CDR3 contains 15 residues. CDR3 region: CASSTRLAGTYEQYF. DNA for the CDR3: TGTGCCAGCAGTACTAGACTAGCGGGAACCTACGAGCAGTACTTC.

The rearrangement links TRBV5-1 to TRBJ2-1; 7 nucleotides align to TRBD1. Germline V gene data show CDR1 as SGHRS and CDR2 as YFSETQ. CDR3 length equals 13 residues. Trimming removed 2 bases from V and 7 bases from J; junction bases left unmatched: 3. The CDR3 region has the DNA TGCGCCAGCAGCTTACAGGGGACAAATGAGCAGTTCTTC. Protein product: CASSLQGTNEQFF.

The rearrangement uses TRBV6-4 and TRBJ2-2, with no clear D. The CDR3 is made up of 12 amino acids. V shed 2 bases and J shed 2 bases, with 0 bases lying between them. The germline CDR1 and CDR2 sequences are MRHNA and SNTAGT. CDR3 DNA sequence: TGTGCCAGCAGTGACAACACCGGGGAGCTGTTTTTT. It translates to CASSDNTGELFF.

This clone was seen just once. The chain joins TRBV27 to TRBJ2-2; TRBD1 is a possible D gene (5 bases). Trimming cost V 5 bases and J 4 bases, with 8 bases left between them. The germline gives CDR1 MNHEY, CDR2 SMNVEV (reference sequence). This CDR3 has 13 amino acids. DNA for the CDR3: TGTGCCAGCAGTCCCCAGGGCACCGGGGAGCTGTTTTTT. Translation gives CASSPQGTGELFF.

For this clone: A junction boundary mismatches the germline segment, possibly from a read error. The chain couples TRBV7-7 to TRBJ2-1; 7 bases fit TRBD2. CDR3 length: 17 amino acids. CDR1 and CDR2 from the germline V gene are SSHAT and FNYEAQ (reference sequence). The CDR3 sequence: CASSLAASGPTHNEQFF. The CDR3 region has the DNA TGTGCTAGCAGCTTAGCAGCTAGCGGCCCCACACACAATGAGCAGTTCTTC. Full variable domain (missing parts from reference TRBV7-7 and TRBJ2-1): GAGVSQSPRYKVTKRGQDVTLRCDPISSHATLYWYQQALGQGPEFLTYFNYEAQPDKSGLPSDRFSAERPEGSISTLTIQRTEQRDSAMYRCASSLAASGPTHNEQFFGPGTRLTVL.

V gene TRBV6-5 combines with J gene TRBJ2-3; D ambiguous. Germline CDR1 reads MNHEY; CDR2 reads SVGAGI. The CDR3 consists of 12 residues. The V and J ends lost 5 bases and 2 bases respectively, with 5 bases between them. The CDR3 DNA reads as TGTGCCAGCAGTAGCTACACAGATACGCAGTATTTT. Translated: CASSSYTDTQYF.

The gene calls are TRBV7-8 and TRBJ2-7, with D possibly matching TRBD2 (6 bases). From germline, CDR1 is SGHVS and CDR2 FQNEAQ. The CDR3 is 13 amino acids. V lost 3 bases and J lost 7, with 13 bases in between. CDR3 in amino acids: CASSFLRAGEQYF. CDR3 DNA: TGTGCCAGCAGCTTCCTCCGGGCGGGGGAGCAGTACTTC.

This clone is labeled large (0.1 to 1%). The V call is TRBV19, the J call TRBJ1-5; 12 bases fit TRBD1. CDR3 length: 19 amino acids. Looked up from germline, CDR1 is LNHDA and CDR2 is SQIVND (reference sequence). V gave up 6 bases and J gave up 0 bases; unmatched junction bases: 12. The chain's CDR3 is CASRAPGQGAPNSNQPQHF. The CDR3 nucleotides are TGTGCCAGTAGGGCACCGGGACAGGGGGCACCCAATAGCAATCAGCCCCAGCATTTT. Complete variable domain (other parts from reference TRBV19 and TRBJ1-5): DGGITQSPKYLFRKEGQNVTLSCEQNLNHDAMYWYRQDPGQGLRLIYYSQIVNDFQKGDIAEGYSVSREKKESFPLTVTSAQKNPTAFYLCASRAPGQGAPNSNQPQHFGDGTRLSIL.

This chain joins TRBV28 and TRBJ2-7; D is unclear. The CDR3 extends over 13 amino acids. Germline CDR1 is MDHEN and CDR2 is SYDVKM. Trimming removed 6 bases from V and 0 bases from J, with 9 bases in between. The CDR3 DNA follows: TGTGCCAGCAGGAAGTCAGTCTCCTACGAGCAGTACTTC. This sequence encodes CASRKSVSYEQYF.

V gene TRBV6-1 combines with J gene TRBJ2-6; 11 nucleotides agree with TRBD1. The CDR3 consists of 15 residues. V was pared by 6 bases and J by 6 bases, with 4 bases of the junction left unmatched. Germline values: CDR1 MNHNS, CDR2 SASEGT. The CDR3 protein is CASSGGQGEANVLTF. The CDR3 DNA reads as TGTGCCAGCAGCGGGGGACAGGGGGAGGCCAACGTCCTGACTTTC.